The 3 T cell receptor beta chains reported below all come from one sample, sequenced in a study of cytomegalovirus exposure and HLA in healthy donors. The PCR had 60 Vbeta and 13 Jbeta primers. Profiling relied on immunoSEQ multiplex PCR, and the TCRdb table lists in-frame clones only, not all of them. The data contain some 150,000 clones, about 80% of them singletons. Input material: PBMCs. These TCRs come from a man in his forties in good health and CMV-seronegative.

The chain is built from TRBV19 and TRBJ2-3, with 7 bases lining up with TRBD1. CDR3 length equals 15 residues. The germline CDR1 and CDR2 sequences are LNHDA and SQIVND (reference sequence). The V and J ends lost 5 bases and 1 base, in that order; junction bases with no gene match: 6. CDR3 residues: CASSLQQGRTDTQYF. CDR3 DNA sequence: TGTGCCAGTAGTCTCCAACAGGGGCGCACAGATACGCAGTATTTT.

This clone occurred a few times. CDR3 DNA: TGTGCCAGCAGCTTAGGGGGGACTAGTCGGGAGCAGTACTTC. Its protein is CASSLGGTSREQYF. The rearrangement uses TRBV7-2 and TRBJ2-7; 8 bases agree with TRBD2. The CDR3 covers 14 residues. Per germline, CDR1 SGHTA and CDR2 FQGNSA. J was trimmed by 7 bases and V by 1 base; bases with no gene match: 6.

The rearrangement links TRBV15 to TRBJ1-5, with 8 bases that match TRBD1. There are 17 residues in the CDR3. Losses at the gene ends were 2 bases for V and 5 bases for J; bases not matched to a gene: 11. CDR1 and CDR2 from the germline V gene are LNHNV and YYDKDF (reference sequence). This CDR3 is CATSRRRNRGSHQPQHF. The CDR3 DNA reads as TGTGCCACCAGCAGACGCCGAAACAGGGGGTCCCATCAGCCCCAGCATTTT.